This T cell receptor (beta chain) derives from a study of blood T cell repertoires in COVID-19. About the study: The samples span acute and convalescent COVID-19 from the United States, Italy and Spain. From T cells, B-cell-depleted T cells, or PBMCs came the material, which was cDNA or gDNA.

The method was immunoSEQ multiplex PCR; TCRdb's version includes in-frame clones alone and lacks a portion of them. The table records 130,000 or so clones, about 89% of them present only once. The receptor's source is a man aged 50 to 60 with active or convalescent COVID-19. Sequenced: peripheral blood.

The CDR3 nucleotides read TGTGCCAGCTCCCACACTGCTTCACCGGGACTTTCCCCCCAAGAGACCCAGTACTTC. Encoded protein: CASSHTASPGLSPQETQYF. V gene TRBV18 combines with J gene TRBJ2-5, with D tentatively TRBD2 (6 bases). Germline CDR1 is KGHSH and CDR2 is LQKENI. Trimming pared 6 bases from V and 1 base from J, leaving 27 bases between. The CDR3 contains 19 residues.